Reported below is one TCR beta chain. The authors negatively isolated CD8+ and CD4+ T cells and FACS-enriched TEMRA cells. The CDR3 is 13 amino acids. The V gene's germline CDR1 is KGHDR and CDR2 SFDVKD. V shed 10 bases and J shed 2 bases, with 11 bases lying between them. A quantity of about 0.5 to 1 ug RNA underwent reverse transcription using random hexamers. TCRdb reprocessed the immunoSEQ multiplex PCR reads with MiXCR, giving one entry per CDR3 protein. The table has about 130,000 distinct CDR3 sequences, just over 90% seen once; the top ten hold roughly 0.3%. This record comes from a study of CD8 T cells in Susac syndrome.

This rearrangement joins TRBV24-1 to TRBJ2-4; D gene uncertain. The sample comprised CD8+ T cells from PBMCs. This sequence originates from a human donor with multiple sclerosis. The CDR3 coding sequence is TGTGCCACTTGTCTCCGTTCCAAAAACATTCAGTACTTC. As protein: CATCLRSKNIQYF.